Listed below are T cell receptor beta chains from one sample, sequenced in a study of blood T cell repertoires in COVID-19. Here immunoSEQ multiplex PCR was the method, and the copy in TCRdb shows in-frame clones only, minus some. Of 200,000 to 250,000 clones in the sample, roughly 84% were seen once. Sequenced: peripheral blood. Receptor source: a man in his forties or fifties who had recovered from COVID-19. CDR3s include the opening cysteine and the closing phenylalanine or tryptophan. Each record gives: D gene, clone size, V gene, J gene, CDR3 protein, CDR3 DNA. D genes are given only for firm matches. Not every row has a clone size; where given, it reads once, few, many or a size class.

.	once	TRBV5-4	TRBJ2-3	CASSPGGTNTDTQYF	TGTGCCAGCAGCCCAGGGGGGACGAACACAGATACGCAGTATTTT
.	.	TRBV5-1	TRBJ1-1	CASKNVGRENTEAFF	TGCGCCAGCAAAAACGTCGGACGGGAGAACACTGAAGCTTTCTTT
.	once	TRBV2	TRBJ1-5	CASSVQSAQHF	TGTGCCAGCAGTGTCCAATCAGCCCAGCATTTT
.	.	TRBV29-1	TRBJ2-1	CSVAGTYYNEQFF	TGCAGCGTGGCCGGGACTTACTACAATGAGCAGTTCTTC
TRBD1	.	TRBV28	TRBJ2-3	CASSEGGSTDTQYF	TGTGCCAGCAGCGAAGGGGGCTCCACAGATACGCAGTATTTT
TRBD2	.	TRBV28	TRBJ2-3	CASARGGVADTQYF	TGTGCCAGCGCGCGGGGGGGCGTCGCAGATACGCAGTATTTT
.	.	TRBV5-4	TRBJ2-7	CASSDPGVGPYEQYF	TGTGCCAGCAGCGACCCAGGGGTCGGGCCCTACGAGCAGTACTTC
TRBD1	.	TRBV27	TRBJ2-3	CASSSYPGQGTDTQYF	TGTGCCAGCAGTTCCTATCCGGGACAGGGCACAGATACGCAGTATTTT
.	.	TRBV28	TRBJ2-7	CASSLWQGGGSFGPRSVYEQYF	TGTGCCAGCAGTTTATGGCAGGGAGGTGGATCTTTCGGTCCTAGATCGGTCTACGAGCAGTACTTC
.	.	TRBV7-5	TRBJ1-2	CVRSSKGQKTWTGYGYTF	TGTGTCAGAAGCTCGAAAGGACAGAAAACTTGGACAGGCTATGGCTACACCTTC
.	.	TRBV5-6	TRBJ2-2	CASSLGGRNTGELFF	TGTGCCAGCAGCTTGGGAGGGAGGAACACCGGGGAGCTGTTTTTT
.	.	TRBV5-1	TRBJ2-3	CASSLAGLRGDTQYF	TGCGCCAGCAGCTTGGCCGGGCTGAGGGGGGATACGCAGTATTTT
.	once	TRBV21-1	TRBJ1-5	CASVSTPSSNQPQHF	TGTGCCAGCGTATCGACACCATCTAGCAATCAGCCCCAGCATTTT
.	.	TRBV7-9	TRBJ2-1	CASSPAGTVYGEQFF	TGTGCCAGCAGCCCCGCGGGGACAGTCTATGGTGAGCAGTTCTTC
.	.	TRBV15	TRBJ1-3	CATAGVESGNTIYF	TGTGCCACCGCGGGCGTTGAGTCTGGAAACACCATATATTTT
.	.	TRBV2	TRBJ2-7	CASGPVHEQYF	TGTGCCAGCGGTCCGGTCCACGAGCAGTACTTC
.	.	TRBV27	TRBJ1-1	CASSLWGPGTEAFF	TGTGCCAGCAGTTTATGGGGGCCGGGTACTGAAGCTTTCTTT
TRBD1	.	TRBV3-1/TRBV3-2	TRBJ1-1	CASSLTGVTEAFF	TGTGCCAGCAGTCTAACAGGGGTCACTGAAGCTTTCTTT
.	.	TRBV24-1	TRBJ2-6	CATSGDWGGNVLTF	TGTGCCACCTCGGGGGACTGGGGAGGCAACGTCCTGACTTTC
.	.	TRBV28	TRBJ2-2	CASSRPRESTGELFF	TGTGCCAGCAGCCGGCCCCGGGAAAGCACCGGGGAGCTGTTTTTT
.	.	TRBV14	TRBJ2-1	CASSQAGVIYNEQFF	TGTGCCAGCAGCCAAGCGGGGGTAATCTACAATGAGCAGTTCTTC
.	.	TRBV28	TRBJ2-2	CASSSPSPSTGELFF	TGTGCCAGCAGTTCCCCGTCCCCGAGCACCGGGGAGCTGTTTTTT
TRBD2	.	TRBV28	TRBJ2-7	CASEGWLAGGSYEQYF	TGTGCCAGCGAGGGTTGGCTAGCGGGAGGTTCCTACGAGCAGTACTTC
TRBD1	.	TRBV28	TRBJ2-6	CASSHGAGGSGANVLTF	TGTGCCAGCAGCCACGGGGCAGGGGGTTCTGGGGCCAACGTCCTGACTTTC
.	.	TRBV7-9	TRBJ2-7	CASSAQGLEQYF	TGTGCCAGCAGCGCACAGGGTCTCGAGCAGTACTTC
TRBD2	.	TRBV19	TRBJ2-7	CASSIAGTSAGYEQYF	TGTGCCAGTAGTATAGCGGGGACTAGCGCCGGCTACGAGCAGTACTTC
TRBD2	.	TRBV28	TRBJ2-3	CASSPTEREFVDTQYF	TGTGCCAGCAGCCCGACGGAGCGGGAGTTCGTAGATACGCAGTATTTT
TRBD2	.	TRBV10-3	TRBJ2-2	CATLGLGTGELFF	TGTGCCACCCTCGGACTAGGGACCGGGGAGCTGTTTTTT
TRBD1	.	TRBV3-1/TRBV3-2	TRBJ1-6	CASSLGQVNSPLHF	TGTGCCAGCAGCCTAGGACAGGTTAATTCACCCCTCCACTTT
TRBD2	once	TRBV18	TRBJ2-1	CASSPSAGGYNEQFF	TGTGCCAGCTCACCGTCAGCGGGAGGCTACAATGAGCAGTTCTTC
TRBD2	once	TRBV30	TRBJ2-1	CASETSGRGLGNEQFF	TGTGCCTCCGAGACTAGCGGGAGGGGTTTGGGCAATGAGCAGTTCTTC
TRBD1	.	TRBV6-5	TRBJ1-1	CASSRTGEAFF	TGTGCCAGCAGTCGGACAGGGGAAGCTTTCTTT
.	.	TRBV11-3	TRBJ2-3	CASSSRRSGSTDTQYF	TGTGCCAGCAGCTCTCGGCGAAGCGGGAGCACAGATACGCAGTATTTT
TRBD1	.	TRBV7-6	TRBJ2-3	CASSLAGGQGGTDTQYF	TGTGCCAGCAGCTTAGCGGGGGGACAGGGGGGAACAGATACGCAGTATTTT
TRBD2	.	TRBV27	TRBJ2-5	CASSLLRLAGRETQYF	TGTGCCAGCAGTCTTTTACGACTAGCGGGCCGTGAGACCCAGTACTTC
TRBD2	.	TRBV9	TRBJ2-1	CASSAPLAGGRNEQFF	TGTGCCAGCAGCGCCCCACTAGCGGGAGGGCGAAATGAGCAGTTCTTC
.	.	TRBV7-8	TRBJ1-2	CASSSRGSNYGYTF	TGTGCCAGCAGTTCGAGAGGGTCTAACTATGGCTACACCTTC
TRBD1	.	TRBV19	TRBJ2-5	CASSGQGAGETQYF	TGTGCCAGTAGTGGACAGGGGGCGGGAGAGACCCAGTACTTC
TRBD1	.	TRBV5-1	TRBJ1-1	CASRRTGGEAFF	TGCGCCAGCCGAAGGACAGGAGGGGAAGCTTTCTTT
.	.	TRBV9	TRBJ1-2	CASSVVSIGTSGGRSYTF	TGTGCCAGCAGCGTAGTATCTATAGGGACTTCGGGGGGTCGGAGCTACACCTTC
TRBD2	.	TRBV3-1/TRBV3-2	TRBJ2-1	CASSHIGGGRRRNEQFF	TGTGCCAGCAGCCACATAGGAGGCGGGAGGAGGAGGAATGAGCAGTTCTTC
TRBD1	.	TRBV30	TRBJ1-6	CAWTVGTVPGSPLHF	TGTGCCTGGACCGTAGGGACAGTGCCAGGTTCACCCCTCCACTTT
TRBD1	.	TRBV5-6	TRBJ2-2	CASSFFPGQVNTGELFF	TGTGCCAGCAGCTTTTTTCCGGGACAGGTGAACACCGGGGAGCTGTTTTTT
.	.	TRBV21-1	TRBJ2-7	CAIRTEDYYEQYF	TGTGCCATCCGGACGGAAGACTACTACGAGCAGTACTTC
TRBD2	.	TRBV7-8	TRBJ2-5	CASSLAGGVETQYF	TGTGCCAGCAGCTTAGCGGGAGGGGTGGAGACCCAGTACTTC
TRBD2	.	TRBV18	TRBJ2-1	CASSPPKREAYNEQFF	TGTGCCAGCTCACCACCGAAACGGGAGGCCTACAATGAGCAGTTCTTC
.	.	TRBV9	TRBJ2-3	CASSVSGTSTDTQYF	TGTGCCAGCAGCGTCTCCGGGACTAGCACAGATACGCAGTATTTT
.	once	TRBV28	TRBJ2-1	CASLRGGLQHNEQFF	TGTGCCAGCCTGAGGGGGGGACTACAACACAATGAGCAGTTCTTC
TRBD2	.	TRBV7-9	TRBJ2-5	CASSLGSGGLRQETQYF	TGTGCCAGCAGCTTGGGGTCGGGGGGTTTAAGGCAAGAGACCCAGTACTTC
.	.	TRBV7-9	TRBJ1-2	CASSLNERRGYTF	TGTGCCAGCAGCTTAAACGAGCGCCGTGGCTACACCTTC
TRBD1	.	TRBV7-4	TRBJ1-5	CASSFPPGQGNLSNQPQHF	TGTGCCAGCAGCTTTCCCCCGGGACAGGGTAATTTAAGCAATCAGCCCCAGCATTTT
TRBD1	once	TRBV19	TRBJ2-3	CASSKGGSTDTQYF	TGTGCCAGTAGTAAAGGGGGCAGCACAGATACGCAGTATTTT
.	many	TRBV4-2	TRBJ2-5	CASSQSSAETQYF	TGTGCCAGCAGCCAGAGCAGCGCGGAGACCCAGTACTTC
TRBD2	.	TRBV10-3	TRBJ2-1	CAITVQTSGRALSNEQFF	TGTGCCATCACCGTCCAGACTAGCGGGAGGGCCCTTTCCAATGAGCAGTTCTTC
TRBD1	.	TRBV11-2	TRBJ2-1	CASSLGQGVRLAHNEQFF	TGTGCCAGCAGCTTAGGACAGGGGGTGAGACTAGCTCACAATGAGCAGTTCTTC
TRBD2	.	TRBV3-1/TRBV3-2	TRBJ2-1	CASSQEASGRAGNEQFF	TGTGCCAGCAGCCAAGAGGCTAGCGGGAGGGCCGGGAATGAGCAGTTCTTC
.	.	TRBV9	TRBJ1-2	CASSVGGKGYTF	TGTGCCAGCAGCGTAGGGGGCAAAGGCTACACCTTC
.	.	TRBV7-4	TRBJ1-1	CASTLCYGATEAFF	TGTGCCAGCACGCTTTGCTATGGGGCCACTGAAGCTTTCTTT
TRBD1	.	TRBV5-1	TRBJ2-3	CASSTADRARTDTQYF	TGCGCCAGCAGCACCGCGGACAGGGCGAGAACAGATACGCAGTATTTT